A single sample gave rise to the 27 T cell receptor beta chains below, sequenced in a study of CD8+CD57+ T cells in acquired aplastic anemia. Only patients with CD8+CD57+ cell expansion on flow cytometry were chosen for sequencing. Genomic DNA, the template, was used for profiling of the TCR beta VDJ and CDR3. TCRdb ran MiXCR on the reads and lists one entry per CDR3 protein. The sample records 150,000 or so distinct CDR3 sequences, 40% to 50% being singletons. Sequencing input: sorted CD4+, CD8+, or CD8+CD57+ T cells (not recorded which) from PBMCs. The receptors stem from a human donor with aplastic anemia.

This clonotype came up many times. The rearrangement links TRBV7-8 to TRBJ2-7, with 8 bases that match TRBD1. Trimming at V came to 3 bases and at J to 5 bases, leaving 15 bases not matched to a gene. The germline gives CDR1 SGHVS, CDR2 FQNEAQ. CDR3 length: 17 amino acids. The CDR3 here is CASSFGTGGPRANEQYF. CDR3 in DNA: TGTGCCAGCAGCTTCGGGACAGGAGGTCCGAGGGCCAACGAGCAGTACTTC.

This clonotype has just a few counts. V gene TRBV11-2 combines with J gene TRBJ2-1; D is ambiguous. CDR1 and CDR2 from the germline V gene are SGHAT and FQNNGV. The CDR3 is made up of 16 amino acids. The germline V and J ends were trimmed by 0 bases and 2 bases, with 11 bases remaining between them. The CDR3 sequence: CASSLDLSLTYNEQFF. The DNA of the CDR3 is TGTGCCAGCAGCTTAGATTTGTCCCTGACCTACAATGAGCAGTTCTTC.

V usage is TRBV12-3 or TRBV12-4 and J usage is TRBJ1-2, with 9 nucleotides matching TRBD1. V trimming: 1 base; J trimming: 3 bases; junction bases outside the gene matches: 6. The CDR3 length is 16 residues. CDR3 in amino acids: CASSLEGTGRDYGYTF. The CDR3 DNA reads TGTGCCAGCAGTTTAGAAGGGACAGGGAGAGACTATGGCTACACCTTC.

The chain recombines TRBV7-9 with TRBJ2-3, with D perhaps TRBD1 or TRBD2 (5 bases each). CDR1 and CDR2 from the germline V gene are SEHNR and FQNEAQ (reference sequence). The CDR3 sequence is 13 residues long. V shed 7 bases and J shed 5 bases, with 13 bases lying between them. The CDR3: CASTWGFGDTQYF. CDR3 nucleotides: TGTGCCAGCACCTGGGGGTTTGGAGATACGCAGTATTTT.

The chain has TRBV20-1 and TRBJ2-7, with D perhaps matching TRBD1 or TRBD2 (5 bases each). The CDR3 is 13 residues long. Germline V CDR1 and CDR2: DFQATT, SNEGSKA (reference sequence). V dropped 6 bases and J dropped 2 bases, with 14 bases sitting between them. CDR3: CSAWDGSPYEQYF. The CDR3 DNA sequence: TGCAGTGCCTGGGACGGGTCCCCCTACGAGCAGTACTTC.

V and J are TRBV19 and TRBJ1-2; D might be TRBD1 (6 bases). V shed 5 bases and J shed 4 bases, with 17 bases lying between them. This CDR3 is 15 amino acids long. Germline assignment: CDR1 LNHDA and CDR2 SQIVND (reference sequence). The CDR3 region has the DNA TGTGCCAGTAGTCCTCGACAGGAACGAGCCTATGGCTACACCTTC. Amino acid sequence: CASSPRQERAYGYTF.

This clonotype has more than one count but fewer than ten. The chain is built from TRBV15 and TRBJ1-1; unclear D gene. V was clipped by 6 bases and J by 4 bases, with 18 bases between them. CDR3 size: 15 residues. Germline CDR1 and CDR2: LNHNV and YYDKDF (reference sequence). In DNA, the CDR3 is TGTGCCACCAGAGCCCCCCGGGAGGGTGCCACTGAAGCTTTCTTT. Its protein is CATRAPREGATEAFF.

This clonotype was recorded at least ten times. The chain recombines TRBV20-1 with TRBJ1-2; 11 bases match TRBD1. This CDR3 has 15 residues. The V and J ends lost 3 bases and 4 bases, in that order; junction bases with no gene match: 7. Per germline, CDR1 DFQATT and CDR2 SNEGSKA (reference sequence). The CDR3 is CSARGGTGGSYGYTF. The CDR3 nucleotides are TGCAGTGCTAGGGGTGGGACAGGGGGTTCCTATGGCTACACCTTC.

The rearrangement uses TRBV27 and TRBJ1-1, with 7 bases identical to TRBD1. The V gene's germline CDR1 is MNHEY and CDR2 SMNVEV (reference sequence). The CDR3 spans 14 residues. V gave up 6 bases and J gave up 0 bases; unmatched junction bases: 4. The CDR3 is CASSETGLNTEAFF. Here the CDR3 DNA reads TGTGCCAGCAGCGAGACAGGGTTGAACACTGAAGCTTTCTTT.

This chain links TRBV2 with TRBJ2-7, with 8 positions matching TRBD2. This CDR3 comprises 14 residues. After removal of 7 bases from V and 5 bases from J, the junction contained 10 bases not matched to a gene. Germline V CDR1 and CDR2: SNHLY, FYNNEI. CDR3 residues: CASTSGLAGHEQYF. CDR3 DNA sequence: TGTGCCAGCACCTCGGGCCTAGCGGGCCACGAGCAGTACTTC.

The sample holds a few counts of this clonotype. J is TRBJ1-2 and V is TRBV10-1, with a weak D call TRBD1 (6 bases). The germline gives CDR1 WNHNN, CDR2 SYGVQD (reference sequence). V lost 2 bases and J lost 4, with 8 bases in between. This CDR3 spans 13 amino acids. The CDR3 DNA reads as TGCGCCAGCAGTGAGGACAGGATCTATGGCTACACCTTC. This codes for CASSEDRIYGYTF.

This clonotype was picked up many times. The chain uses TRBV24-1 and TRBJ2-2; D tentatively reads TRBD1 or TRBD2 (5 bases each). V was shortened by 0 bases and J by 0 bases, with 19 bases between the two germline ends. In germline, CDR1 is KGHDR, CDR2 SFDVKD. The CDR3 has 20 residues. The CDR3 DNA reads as TGTGCCACCAGTGATTTGGGAGTGCCAGGGACCGGAGCGAACACCGGGGAGCTGTTTTTT. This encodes CATSDLGVPGTGANTGELFF.

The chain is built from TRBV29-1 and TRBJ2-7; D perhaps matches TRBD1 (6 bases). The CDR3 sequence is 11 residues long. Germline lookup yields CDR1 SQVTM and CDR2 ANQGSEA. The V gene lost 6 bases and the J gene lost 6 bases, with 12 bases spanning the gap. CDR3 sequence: CSVAIRGEQYF. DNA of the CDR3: TGCAGCGTAGCAATCAGGGGCGAGCAGTACTTC.

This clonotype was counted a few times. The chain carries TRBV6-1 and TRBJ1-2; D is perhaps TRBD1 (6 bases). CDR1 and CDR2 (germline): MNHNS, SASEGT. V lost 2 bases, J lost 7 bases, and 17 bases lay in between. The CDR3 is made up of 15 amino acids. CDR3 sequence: CASSEIGGFLSGYTF. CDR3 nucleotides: TGTGCCAGCAGTGAAATCGGGGGCTTCCTATCTGGCTACACCTTC.

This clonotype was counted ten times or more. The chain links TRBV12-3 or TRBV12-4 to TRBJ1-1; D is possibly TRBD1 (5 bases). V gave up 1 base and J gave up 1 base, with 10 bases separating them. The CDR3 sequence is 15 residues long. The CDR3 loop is CASSLDQGWNTEAFF. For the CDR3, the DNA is TGTGCCAGCAGTTTAGATCAGGGATGGAACACTGAAGCTTTCTTT.

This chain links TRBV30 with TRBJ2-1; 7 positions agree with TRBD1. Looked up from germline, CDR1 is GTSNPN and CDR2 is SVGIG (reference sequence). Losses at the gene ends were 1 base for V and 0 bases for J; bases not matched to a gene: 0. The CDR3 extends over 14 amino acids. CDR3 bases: TGTGCCTGGAGTGAGGGGGCCTCCTACAATGAGCAGTTCTTC. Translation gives CAWSEGASYNEQFF.

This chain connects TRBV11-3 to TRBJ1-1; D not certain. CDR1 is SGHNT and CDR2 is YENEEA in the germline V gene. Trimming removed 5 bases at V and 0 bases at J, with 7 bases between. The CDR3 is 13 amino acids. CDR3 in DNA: TGTGCCAGCAGCAAGGACCTGAACACTGAAGCTTTCTTT. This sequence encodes CASSKDLNTEAFF.

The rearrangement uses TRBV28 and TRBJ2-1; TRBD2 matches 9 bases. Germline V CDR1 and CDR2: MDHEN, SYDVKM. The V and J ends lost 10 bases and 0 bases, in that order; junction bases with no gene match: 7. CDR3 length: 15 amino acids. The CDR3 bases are TGTGCCACGGGAGCGGGAGGCAGCTCCTACAATGAGCAGTTCTTC. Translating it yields CATGAGGSSYNEQFF.

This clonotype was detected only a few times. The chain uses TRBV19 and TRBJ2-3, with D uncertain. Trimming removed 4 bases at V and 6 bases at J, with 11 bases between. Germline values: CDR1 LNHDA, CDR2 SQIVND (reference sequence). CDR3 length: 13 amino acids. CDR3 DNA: TGTGCCAGTAGTAAAGAGTCCTGGGATACGCAGTATTTT. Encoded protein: CASSKESWDTQYF.

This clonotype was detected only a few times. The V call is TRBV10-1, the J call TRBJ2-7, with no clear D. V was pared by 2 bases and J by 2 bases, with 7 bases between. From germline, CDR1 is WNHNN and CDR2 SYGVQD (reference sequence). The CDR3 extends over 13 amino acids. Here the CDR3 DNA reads TGCGCCAGCAGTGAGCCCAGGACCTACGAGCAGTACTTC. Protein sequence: CASSEPRTYEQYF.

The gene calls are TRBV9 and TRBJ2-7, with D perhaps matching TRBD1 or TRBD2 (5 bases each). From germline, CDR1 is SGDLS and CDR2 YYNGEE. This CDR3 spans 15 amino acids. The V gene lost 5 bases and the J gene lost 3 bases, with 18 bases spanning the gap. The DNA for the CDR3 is TGTGCCAGCAGGGAAGGGACGGGCGAAGACTACGAGCAGTACTTC. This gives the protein CASREGTGEDYEQYF.

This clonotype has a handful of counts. The CDR3 sequence is CASSEYWTNNGYTF. The CDR3 region has the DNA TGTGCCAGCAGTGAATATTGGACAAATAATGGCTACACCTTC. The V and J genes are TRBV25-1 and TRBJ1-2; perhaps TRBD1 as D (5 bases). This CDR3 contains 14 residues. The V and J ends lost 0 bases and 6 bases respectively, with 11 bases between them. Germline V gene lookup returns CDR1 MGHDK and CDR2 SYGVNS.

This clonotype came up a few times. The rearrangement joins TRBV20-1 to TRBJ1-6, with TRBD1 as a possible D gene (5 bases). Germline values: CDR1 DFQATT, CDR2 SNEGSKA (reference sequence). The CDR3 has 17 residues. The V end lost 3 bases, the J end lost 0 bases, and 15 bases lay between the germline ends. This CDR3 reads CSARGPLLDSYNSPLHF. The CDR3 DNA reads TGCAGTGCTAGGGGACCTCTATTGGACTCCTATAATTCACCCCTCCACTTT.

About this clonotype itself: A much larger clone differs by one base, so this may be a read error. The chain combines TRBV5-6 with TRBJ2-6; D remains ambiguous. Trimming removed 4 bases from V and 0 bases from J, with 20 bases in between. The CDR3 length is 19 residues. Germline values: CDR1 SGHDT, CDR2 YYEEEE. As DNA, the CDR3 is TGTGCCAGCAGCCCTGACGTATTCGGCCTCGACTCTGGGGCCAACGTCCTGACTTTC. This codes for CASSPDVFGLDSGANVLTF.

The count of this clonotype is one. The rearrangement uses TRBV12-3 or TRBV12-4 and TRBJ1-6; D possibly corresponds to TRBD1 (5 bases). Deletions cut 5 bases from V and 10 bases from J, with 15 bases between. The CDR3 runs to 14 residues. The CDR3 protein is CASSPAQGGSPLHF. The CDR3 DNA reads TGTGCCAGCAGTCCCGCTCAGGGCGGATCACCCCTCCACTTT.

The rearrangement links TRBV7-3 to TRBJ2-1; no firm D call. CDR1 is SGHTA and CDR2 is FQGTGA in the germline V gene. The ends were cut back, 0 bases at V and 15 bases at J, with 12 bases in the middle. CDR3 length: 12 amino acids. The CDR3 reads CASSLTGSGRFF. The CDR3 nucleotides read TGTGCCAGCAGCTTAACGGGGTCCGGTCGGTTCTTC.

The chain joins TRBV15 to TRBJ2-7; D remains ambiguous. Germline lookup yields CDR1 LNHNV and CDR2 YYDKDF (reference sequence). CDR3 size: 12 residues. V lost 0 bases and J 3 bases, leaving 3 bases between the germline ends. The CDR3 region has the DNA TGTGCCACCAGCAGAGACGGCTACGAGCAGTACTTC. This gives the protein CATSRDGYEQYF.